The 2 T cell receptor beta chains reported below all come from one sample, sequenced in a study of T cell responses to AZD1222 COVID-19 vaccine. Sequenced by immunoSEQ multiplex PCR; TCRdb stores in-frame clones only, minus some. The sample includes about 140,000 clones, roughly 87% of them seen just once. The sequences come from peripheral blood, collected 28 days after the second AZD1222 dose. The receptors shown here come from an adult who received the AZD1222 COVID-19 vaccine.

The DNA of the CDR3 is TGTGCCAGCAGCCCTCGAGGACAGGGAGGTACCGGGGAGCTGTTTTTT. Translating it yields CASSPRGQGGTGELFF. V usage is TRBV3-1 (or the pseudogene TRBV3-2) and J usage is TRBJ2-2; the match to TRBD1 covers 8 bases. The V and J ends lost 4 bases and 5 bases, in that order; junction bases with no gene match: 9. The CDR3 has 16 residues. CDR1 and CDR2 from the germline V gene are LGHDT and YNNKEL (reference sequence).

This clone has just a few counts. This chain uses TRBV18 with TRBJ2-1; 11 nucleotides line up with TRBD2. CDR1 is KGHSH and CDR2 is LQKENI in the germline V gene. V dropped 2 bases and J dropped 0; count of bases not matched to a gene: 0. The length of the CDR3 is 16 residues. This chain's CDR3 is CASSPTSGSSYNEQFF. As DNA, the CDR3 is TGTGCCAGCTCACCAACTAGCGGGAGCTCCTACAATGAGCAGTTCTTC.